This is a list of T cell receptor beta chains from one sample in a study of regulatory and conventional T cells in RAG deficiency. Profiling relied on immunoSEQ multiplex PCR, and the TCRdb table lists in-frame clones only, not all of them. The sample comprises about 30,000 clones, 80% to 95% of which are singletons, and roughly 0.82% rests with the top ten. A further study also used this sample, focusing on regulatory T cells.

The specimen sequenced was Tregs sorted from blood. The receptors were gathered from a human donor in good health. CDR3s include the opening cysteine and the closing phenylalanine or tryptophan. A D gene is named only where the DNA matches it firmly. Size is omitted from some rows. Given values are once, few, many or a class for expanded clones.

TRBJ1-1,.,.,TRBV29-1,TGCAGCATACACCATGGGGGTTGGAGCACTGAAGCTTTCTTT,CSIHHGGWSTEAFF
TRBJ2-3,TRBD1,.,TRBV29-1,TGCAGCGTTGAAACGCAGGGGGCCTTCACAGATACGCAGTATTTT,CSVETQGAFTDTQYF
TRBJ2-6,.,.,TRBV18,TGTGCCAGCTCACCAGGATCTCCGGGCTCTGGGGCCAACGTCCTGACTTTC,CASSPGSPGSGANVLTF
TRBJ1-2,.,.,TRBV7-3,TGTGCCAGCAGCTTAACCCCTCTCAACAACTATGGCTACACCTTC,CASSLTPLNNYGYTF
TRBJ1-4,.,.,TRBV29-1,TGCAGCGCGACTGAAACTAATGAAAAACTGTTTTTT,CSATETNEKLFF
TRBJ2-7,TRBD1,.,TRBV7-9,TGTGCCAGCAGCTCCCGACAGGGGATGGCCGAGCAGTACTTC,CASSSRQGMAEQYF
TRBJ1-1,.,medium-sized,TRBV2,TGTGCCAGCAGGGTGAACACTGAAGCTTTCTTT,CASRVNTEAFF
TRBJ2-1,.,.,TRBV5-1,TGCGCCAGCAGCTTGACGGCAGGGGCTCTCAATGAGCAGTTCTTC,CASSLTAGALNEQFF
TRBJ1-1,TRBD1,.,TRBV9,TGTGCCAGCAGCGTAGGGGGACAGGCGACTGAAGCTTTCTTT,CASSVGGQATEAFF
TRBJ2-5,.,.,TRBV5-6,TGTGCCAGCAGCTTGACCGGGGGATCCGAGACCCAGTACTTC,CASSLTGGSETQYF
TRBJ2-1,TRBD1,.,TRBV6-1,TGTGCCAGCAGACCCCCGGGACAGCTATACAATGAGCAGTTCTTC,CASRPPGQLYNEQFF
TRBJ2-7,.,once,TRBV25-1,TGTGCCAGCATGGACGTAGACGAGCAGTACTTC,CASMDVDEQYF
TRBJ1-2,.,.,TRBV4-1,TGCGCCAGCAGCCAAGATCCCGTCAATCCAAACTATGGCTACACCTTC,CASSQDPVNPNYGYTF
TRBJ2-1,TRBD1,.,TRBV11-3,TGTGCCAGCAGCTTACCGGGACAGGGCTACAATGAGCAGTTCTTC,CASSLPGQGYNEQFF
TRBJ1-5,.,.,TRBV9,TGTGCCAGCAGCGTAGGCAGGGCACGCCAGCCCCAGCATTTT,CASSVGRARQPQHF
TRBJ2-5,.,.,TRBV9,TGTGCCAGCACCGAAGGAGTGTACGGGACCCAGTACTTC,CASTEGVYGTQYF
TRBJ2-1,.,.,TRBV19,TGTGCCAGTAGTGTCGGGTCCTACAATGAGCAGTTCTTC,CASSVGSYNEQFF
TRBJ2-5,.,.,TRBV9,TGTGCCAGCAGCGCCCGGCTACAAGAGACCCAGTACTTC,CASSARLQETQYF
TRBJ2-3,.,.,TRBV7-2,TGTGCCAGCAGCTTAGCTTACCGGGAGTCGCAGTATTTT,CASSLAYRESQYF
TRBJ1-6,TRBD1,.,TRBV6-4,TGTGCCAGCAGTGATTCGGGACAGGGAAATTCACCCCTCCACTTT,CASSDSGQGNSPLHF
TRBJ1-1,TRBD1,.,TRBV6-5,TGTGCCAGCAGCCAAACAGGGGCTGAAGCTTTCTTT,CASSQTGAEAFF
TRBJ1-1,.,.,TRBV2,TGTGCCAGCAGTGAGGGTGAGACTGAAGCTTTCTTT,CASSEGETEAFF
TRBJ1-1,.,once,TRBV9,TGTGCCAGCAGCGTAACCCCGGACAGTTTTAACATGAACACTGAAGCTTTCTTT,CASSVTPDSFNMNTEAFF
TRBJ2-4,.,once,TRBV2,TGTGCCAGCAGTGAAGGCAGGGTCTCTAAAAACATTCAGTACTTC,CASSEGRVSKNIQYF
TRBJ2-5,.,.,TRBV5-6,TGTGCCAGCAGCTTGGTTTACAGGACTGGCCAAGAGACCCAGTACTTC,CASSLVYRTGQETQYF
TRBJ1-5,.,.,TRBV6-1,TGTGCCAGCAGTGGAAGTGTCCATGGCAATCAGCCCCAGCATTTT,CASSGSVHGNQPQHF
TRBJ2-7,.,.,TRBV6-5,TGTGCCAGCAGATTAGTCGCCGGGATCGCCTACGAGCAGTACTTC,CASRLVAGIAYEQYF
TRBJ1-1,TRBD1,.,TRBV10-3,TGTGCCATCAAGGGGGCCGGGGGCACTGAAGCTTTCTTT,CAIKGAGGTEAFF
TRBJ2-7,.,.,TRBV2,TGTGCCAGCAGTGATAACAGGCGCTACGAGCAGTACTTC,CASSDNRRYEQYF
TRBJ2-7,.,.,TRBV5-5,TGTGCCAGCAGCTTGGCCGGCTCCTACGAGCAGTACTTC,CASSLAGSYEQYF
TRBJ1-1,.,.,TRBV7-9,TGTGCCAGCAGCTTAGTATCCCCCGGGGGTGAAGCTTTCTTT,CASSLVSPGGEAFF
TRBJ1-5,.,.,TRBV5-6,TGTGCCAGCAGCCGAATCCCGACGGGGGGCCCCACGGGGCCCCAGCATTTT,CASSRIPTGGPTGPQHF
TRBJ2-7,.,.,TRBV6-5,TGTGCCAGCAGTACCAGAATGGAAGTAGACGAGCAGTACTTC,CASSTRMEVDEQYF
TRBJ2-7,.,.,TRBV6-1,TGTGCCAGCAGTGAAAGGCTCTACGAGCAGTACTTC,CASSERLYEQYF
TRBJ1-2,.,.,TRBV6-5,TGTGCCAGCAGTTACTCGCATGGCTACACCTTC,CASSYSHGYTF
TRBJ2-5,.,.,TRBV7-9,TGTGCCAGCATGATCGGGGGGCTGGAGACCCAGTACTTC,CASMIGGLETQYF
TRBJ2-7,.,few,TRBV5-1,TGCGCCAGCAGCTTTGGCATGGAAACCTACGAGCAGTACTTC,CASSFGMETYEQYF
TRBJ2-1,TRBD2,.,TRBV19,TGTGCCAGTAGTGGGAGGACTAGCGGGGCCTACAATGAGCAGTTCTTC,CASSGRTSGAYNEQFF
TRBJ1-4,.,.,TRBV28,TGTGCCAGCAGTCGCGAGCGGGCAGGCGAAAAACTGTTTTTT,CASSRERAGEKLFF
TRBJ2-7,.,.,TRBV6-1,TGTGCCAGCAGTGAGAAGGGTCCCTACGAGCAGTACTTC,CASSEKGPYEQYF
TRBJ2-5,TRBD2,once,TRBV6-5,TGTGCCAGCAGAAGCGGGGGAGAGACCCAGTACTTC,CASRSGGETQYF
TRBJ1-3,.,.,TRBV2,TGTGCCAGCAGTGAAGTTGGGGGGTTGTCTGGAAACACCATATATTTT,CASSEVGGLSGNTIYF
TRBJ1-4,TRBD1,.,TRBV5-5,TGTGCCAGCACCCGTTTACAGGGGAGAGATGAAAAACTGTTTTTT,CASTRLQGRDEKLFF
TRBJ2-3,.,.,TRBV6-5,TGTGCCAGCAGTTTGAGACGAGGATCAGATACGCAGTATTTT,CASSLRRGSDTQYF
TRBJ2-3,TRBD1,.,TRBV10-3,TGTGCCATCAACCATTCGAGGGGGCCCGGGACAGATACGCAGTATTTT,CAINHSRGPGTDTQYF
TRBJ1-5,.,.,TRBV9,TGTGCCAGCAGCGTAGGAGGGGAAAATCAGCCCCAGCATTTT,CASSVGGENQPQHF
TRBJ1-1,.,.,TRBV5-4,TGTGCCAGCAGCTTGTCGGGGTGGTCAGAGAACACTGAAGCTTTCTTT,CASSLSGWSENTEAFF